This T cell receptor (beta chain) is from a study of cytomegalovirus exposure and HLA in healthy donors. General study findings and limits: Across donors, most TCRs were seen rarely, yet some public ones were widespread.

Method: immunoSEQ multiplex PCR; TCRdb's copy keeps in-frame clones and lacks some. This sample carries about 130,000 clones, nearly 90% of them seen once, and the ten largest clones take approximately 1.1%. As concerns this clone: Its target is not known.

The sequenced sample consisted of PBMCs. The sequence came from a woman aged 18 to 35 in good health and CMV-seronegative.

CDR3 protein: CASSQSAGFDQAFF. DNA for the CDR3: TGTGCCAGCAGCCAATCGGCAGGGTTTGACCAAGCTTTCTTT. V gene TRBV16 combines with J gene TRBJ1-1, with a tentative D call TRBD1 (5 bases). Germline CDR1 and CDR2: KGHSY and FQNENV. The CDR3 covers 14 residues. Between the trimmed V and J ends, which lost 0 bases and 9 bases, there was a span of 14 bases.